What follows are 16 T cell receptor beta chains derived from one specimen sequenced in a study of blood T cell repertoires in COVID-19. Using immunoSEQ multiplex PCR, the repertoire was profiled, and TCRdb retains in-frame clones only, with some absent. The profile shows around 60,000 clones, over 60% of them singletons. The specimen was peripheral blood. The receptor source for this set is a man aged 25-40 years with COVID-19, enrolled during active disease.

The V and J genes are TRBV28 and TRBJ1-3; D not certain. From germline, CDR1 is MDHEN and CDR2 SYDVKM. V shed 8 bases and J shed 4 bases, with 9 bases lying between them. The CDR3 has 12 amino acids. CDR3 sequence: CASGEVGNTIYF. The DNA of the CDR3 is TGTGCCAGCGGGGAGGTCGGAAACACCATATATTTT. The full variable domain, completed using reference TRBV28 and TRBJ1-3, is DVKVTQSSRYLVKRTGEKVFLECVQDMDHENMFWYRQDPGLGLRLIYFSYDVKMKEKGDIPEGYSVSREKKERFSLILESASTNQTSMYLCASGEVGNTIYFGEGSWLTVV.

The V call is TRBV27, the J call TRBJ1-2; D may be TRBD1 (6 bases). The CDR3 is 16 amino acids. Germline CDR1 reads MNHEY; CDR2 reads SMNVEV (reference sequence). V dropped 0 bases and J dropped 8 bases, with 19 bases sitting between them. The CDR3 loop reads CASSLSGITGLGGYTF. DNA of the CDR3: TGTGCCAGCAGTTTATCTGGGATAACAGGGCTGGGAGGCTACACCTTC.

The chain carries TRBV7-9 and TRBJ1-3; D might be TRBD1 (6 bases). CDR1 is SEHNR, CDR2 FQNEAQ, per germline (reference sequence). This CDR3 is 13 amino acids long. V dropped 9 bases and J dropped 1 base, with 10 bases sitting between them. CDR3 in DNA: TGTGCCAGTCAAGGGGGATCTGGAAACACCATATATTTT. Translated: CASQGGSGNTIYF.

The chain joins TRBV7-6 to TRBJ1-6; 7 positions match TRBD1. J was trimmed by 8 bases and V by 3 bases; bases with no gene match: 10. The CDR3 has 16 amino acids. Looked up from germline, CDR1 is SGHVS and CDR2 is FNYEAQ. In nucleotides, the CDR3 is TGTGCCAGCAGCTTGTCCCCCGGGACAGACTATTCACCCCTCCACTTT. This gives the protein CASSLSPGTDYSPLHF.

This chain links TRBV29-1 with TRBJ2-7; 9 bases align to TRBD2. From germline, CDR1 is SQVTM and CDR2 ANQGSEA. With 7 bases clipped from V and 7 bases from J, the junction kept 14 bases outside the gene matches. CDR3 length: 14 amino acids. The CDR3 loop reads CSGSGLSGRREQYF. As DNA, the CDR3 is TGCAGCGGGTCGGGTCTTAGCGGGAGAAGGGAGCAGTACTTC.

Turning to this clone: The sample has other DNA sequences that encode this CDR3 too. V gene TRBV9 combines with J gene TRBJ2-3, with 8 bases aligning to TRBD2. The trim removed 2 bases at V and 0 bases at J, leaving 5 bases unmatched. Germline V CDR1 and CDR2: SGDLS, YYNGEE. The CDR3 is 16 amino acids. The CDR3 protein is CASSVGAGASTDTQYF. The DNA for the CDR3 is TGTGCCAGCAGCGTGGGAGCGGGGGCTAGCACAGATACGCAGTATTTT.

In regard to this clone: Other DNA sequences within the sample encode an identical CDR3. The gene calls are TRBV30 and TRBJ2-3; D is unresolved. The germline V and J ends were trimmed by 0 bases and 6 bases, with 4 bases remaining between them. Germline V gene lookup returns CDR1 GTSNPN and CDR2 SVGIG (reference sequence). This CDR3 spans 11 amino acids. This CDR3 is CAWSVGDTQYF. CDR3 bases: TGTGCCTGGAGTGTCGGGGATACGCAGTATTTT.

CDR3 coding DNA: TGTGCCAGCAGCAGTTTCAGGGGGCGCACGGATGGCTACACCTTC. Protein product: CASSSFRGRTDGYTF. The chain carries TRBV5-4 and TRBJ1-2; the match to TRBD1 covers 8 bases. V trimming: 4 bases; J trimming: 6 bases; junction bases outside the gene matches: 11. The germline V gene has CDR1 SGHNT and CDR2 YYREEE (reference sequence). The CDR3 has 15 residues.

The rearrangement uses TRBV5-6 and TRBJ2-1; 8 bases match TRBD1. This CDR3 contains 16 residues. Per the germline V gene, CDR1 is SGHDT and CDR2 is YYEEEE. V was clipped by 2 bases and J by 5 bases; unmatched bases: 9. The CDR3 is CASSLGAQGADNEQFF. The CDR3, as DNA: TGTGCCAGCAGCTTAGGGGCGCAGGGGGCGGACAATGAGCAGTTCTTC.

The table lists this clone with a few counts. Here the CDR3 DNA reads TGTGCCAGCAGCTTAGGGAATAGAGGTTATGGCTACACCTTC. Translation: CASSLGNRGYGYTF. The gene calls are TRBV11-3 and TRBJ1-2; no definite D call. There are 14 residues in the CDR3. V lost 1 base to trimming and J lost 5 bases, with 11 bases between them. CDR1 and CDR2 from the germline V gene are SGHNT and YENEEA. Supplemented by reference TRBV11-3 and TRBJ1-2, the full variable domain reads EAGVVQSPRYKIIEKKQPVAFWCNPISGHNTLYWYLQNLGQGPELLIRYENEEAVDDSQLPKDRFSAERLKGVDSTLKIQPAELGDSAVYLCASSLGNRGYGYTFGSGTRLTVV.

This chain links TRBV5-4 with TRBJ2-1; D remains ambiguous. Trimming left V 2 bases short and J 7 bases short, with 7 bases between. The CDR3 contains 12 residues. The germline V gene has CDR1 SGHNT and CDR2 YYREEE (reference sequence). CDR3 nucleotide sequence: TGTGCCAGCAGCTTCCAGGCTAATGAGCAGTTCTTC. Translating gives CASSFQANEQFF.

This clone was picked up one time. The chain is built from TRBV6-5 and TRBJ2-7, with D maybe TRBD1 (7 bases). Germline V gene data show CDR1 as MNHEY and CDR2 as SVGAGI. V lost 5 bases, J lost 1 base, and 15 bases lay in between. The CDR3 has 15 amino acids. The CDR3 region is CASSPWTGGSYEQYF. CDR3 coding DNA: TGTGCCAGCAGTCCATGGACAGGAGGGTCCTACGAGCAGTACTTC.

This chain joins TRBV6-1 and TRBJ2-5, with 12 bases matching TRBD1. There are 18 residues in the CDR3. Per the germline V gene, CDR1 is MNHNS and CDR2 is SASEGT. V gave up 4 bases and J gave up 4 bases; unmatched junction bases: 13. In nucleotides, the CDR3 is TGTGCCAGCAGTGGACGCTATGGGACAGGGGGCCGTGGAGAGACCCAGTACTTC. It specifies CASSGRYGTGGRGETQYF.

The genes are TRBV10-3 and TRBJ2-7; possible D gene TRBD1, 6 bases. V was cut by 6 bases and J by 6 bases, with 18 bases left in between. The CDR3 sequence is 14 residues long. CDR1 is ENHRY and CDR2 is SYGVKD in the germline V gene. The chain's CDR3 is CAIRGPTGMAEQYF. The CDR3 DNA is TGTGCCATCAGGGGACCGACAGGTATGGCCGAGCAGTACTTC.

The CDR3 protein is CASRASGTGELFF. In DNA, the CDR3 is TGCGCCAGCAGGGCTAGCGGAACCGGGGAGCTGTTTTTT. The chain links TRBV10-1 to TRBJ2-2, with 7 positions matching TRBD2. J lost 5 bases, V lost 6 bases, and 3 bases had no gene match. There are 13 residues in the CDR3. CDR1 is WNHNN and CDR2 is SYGVQD in the germline V gene (reference sequence).

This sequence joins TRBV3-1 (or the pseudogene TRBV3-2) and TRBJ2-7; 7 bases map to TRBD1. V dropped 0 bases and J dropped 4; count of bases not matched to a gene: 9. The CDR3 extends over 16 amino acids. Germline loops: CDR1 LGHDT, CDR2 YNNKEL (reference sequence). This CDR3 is CASSQELQGKGYEQYF. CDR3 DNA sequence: TGTGCCAGCAGCCAAGAGCTACAGGGGAAGGGGTACGAGCAGTACTTC.